A selection of T cell receptor beta chains follows, all from one sample in a study of cytomegalovirus exposure and HLA in healthy donors. Clones were read by immunoSEQ multiplex PCR, and TCRdb kept only the in-frame ones, dropping some. Of 150,000 to 200,000 clones listed, 70% to 85% are singletons. The sequenced material came from PBMCs. Source of these receptors: a woman in her thirties or forties in good health and CMV-seronegative. Each CDR3 is given with its conserved first and last residue. A D gene is named only where the DNA matches it firmly. Part of the rows lack a size; the others show once, few, many or a class for expanded clones.

J,V,D,size,CDR3,DNA
TRBJ2-5,TRBV27,TRBD2,.,CASSLSGSFQETQYF,TGTGCCAGCAGTTTGAGCGGGAGTTTCCAAGAGACCCAGTACTTC
TRBJ2-2,TRBV6-1,TRBD1,.,CASSEQGTGELFF,TGTGCCAGCAGCGAACAGGGGACCGGGGAGCTGTTTTTT
TRBJ1-2,TRBV7-9,.,.,CASSLVKGTANYGYTF,TGTGCCAGCAGCTTAGTAAAAGGGACTGCTAACTATGGCTACACCTTC
TRBJ2-5,TRBV7-7,.,.,CASSPFGAEGETQYF,TGTGCTAGCAGCCCATTTGGGGCGGAGGGAGAGACCCAGTACTTC
TRBJ1-6,TRBV27,.,.,CASSLYSAGSNSPLHF,TGTGCCAGCAGTTTATATTCCGCAGGCTCGAATTCACCCCTCCACTTT
TRBJ1-2,TRBV5-1,TRBD1,.,CASSSNRGRFDGYTF,TGCGCCAGCAGCTCCAACAGGGGGCGATTTGATGGCTACACCTTC
TRBJ2-1,TRBV9,.,.,CASSEGGAEQFF,TGTGCCAGCAGCGAGGGGGGGGCGGAGCAGTTCTTC
TRBJ1-5,TRBV19,TRBD1,.,CASSIVQGTQPQHF,TGTGCCAGTAGTATCGTACAGGGGACCCAGCCCCAGCATTTT
TRBJ2-7,TRBV7-9,TRBD2,.,CSSSLVLAGGRHEQYF,TGTTCCAGCAGCTTAGTCCTAGCGGGAGGTCGGCACGAGCAGTACTTC
TRBJ1-1,TRBV19,.,.,CASRSHEAFF,TGTGCCAGTAGGTCACATGAAGCTTTCTTT
TRBJ1-4,TRBV5-1,TRBD1,.,CASSQAQGAANEKLFF,TGCGCCAGCAGCCAAGCCCAGGGGGCGGCTAATGAAAAACTGTTTTTT
TRBJ2-7,TRBV27,TRBD1,.,CASSLQGANYEQYF,TGTGCCAGCAGTCTACAGGGGGCGAACTACGAGCAGTACTTC
TRBJ2-5,TRBV7-2,TRBD2,.,CASSLGLAGAGETQYF,TGTGCCAGCAGCTTAGGGCTAGCGGGGGCGGGAGAGACCCAGTACTTC
TRBJ1-6,TRBV28,TRBD1,few,CASRVGGQGNSPLHF,TGTGCCAGCAGAGTCGGGGGACAGGGTAATTCACCCCTCCACTTT
TRBJ2-7,TRBV5-6,TRBD1,.,CASSYRGSYEQYF,TGTGCCAGCAGCTACAGGGGGTCCTACGAGCAGTACTTC
TRBJ2-7,TRBV4-3,TRBD2,once,CASSLGTTSSYEQYF,TGCGCCAGCAGTCTAGGGACTACGTCCTCCTACGAGCAGTACTTC
TRBJ1-2,TRBV6-1,TRBD1,.,CASVEGDSLYGYTF,TGTGCCAGCGTAGAGGGGGACAGCTTATATGGCTACACCTTC